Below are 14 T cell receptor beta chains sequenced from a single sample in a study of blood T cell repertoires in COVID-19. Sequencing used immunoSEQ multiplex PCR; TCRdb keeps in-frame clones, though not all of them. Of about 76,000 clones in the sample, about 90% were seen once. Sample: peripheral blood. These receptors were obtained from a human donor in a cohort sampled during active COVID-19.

DNA for the CDR3: TGCGCCAGCAGCTCCGTCGGACAGGGGTCAGATACGCAGTATTTT. Residues: CASSSVGQGSDTQYF. The genes are TRBV5-1 and TRBJ2-3, with 9 positions matching TRBD1. Germline V gives CDR1 SGHRS, CDR2 YFSETQ. This CDR3 has 15 amino acids. The V gene end was trimmed by 3 bases and the J gene end by 4 bases; junction bases not matched to a gene: 6.

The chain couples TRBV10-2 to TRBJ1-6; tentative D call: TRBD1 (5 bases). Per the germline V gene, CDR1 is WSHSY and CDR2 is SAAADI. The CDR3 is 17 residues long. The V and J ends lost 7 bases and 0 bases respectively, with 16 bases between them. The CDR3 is CASTRDDRSSYNSPLHF. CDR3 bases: TGCGCCAGCACGCGGGACGACCGGAGCTCCTATAATTCACCCCTCCACTTT.

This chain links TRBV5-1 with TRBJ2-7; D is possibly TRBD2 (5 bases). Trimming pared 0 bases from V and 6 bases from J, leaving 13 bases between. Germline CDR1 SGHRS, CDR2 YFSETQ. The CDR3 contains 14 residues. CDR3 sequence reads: CASSLDGVGSEQYF. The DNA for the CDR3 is TGCGCCAGCAGCTTGGATGGGGTTGGGAGCGAGCAGTACTTC. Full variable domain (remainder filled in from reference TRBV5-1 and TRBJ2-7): KAGVTQTPRYLIKTRGQQVTLSCSPISGHRSVSWYQQTPGQGLQFLFEYFSETQRNKGNFPGRFSGRQFSNSRSEMNVSTLELGDSALYLCASSLDGVGSEQYFGPGTRLTVT.

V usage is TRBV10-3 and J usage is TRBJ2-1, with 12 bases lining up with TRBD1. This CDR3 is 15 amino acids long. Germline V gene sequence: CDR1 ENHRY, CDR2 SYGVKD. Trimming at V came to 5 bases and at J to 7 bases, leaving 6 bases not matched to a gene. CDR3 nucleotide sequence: TGTGCCATCAGTCCCGGGACAGGGGGCCAGAATGAGCAGTTCTTC. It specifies CAISPGTGGQNEQFF.

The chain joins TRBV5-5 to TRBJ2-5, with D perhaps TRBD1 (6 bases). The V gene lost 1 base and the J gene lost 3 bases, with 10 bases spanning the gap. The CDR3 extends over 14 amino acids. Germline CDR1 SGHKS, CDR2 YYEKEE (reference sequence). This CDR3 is CASSLTGPKETQYF. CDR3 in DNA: TGTGCCAGCAGCTTGACAGGGCCTAAAGAGACCCAGTACTTC. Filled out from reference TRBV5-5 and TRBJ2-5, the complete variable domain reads DAGVTQSPTHLIKTRGQQVTLRCSPISGHKSVSWYQQVLGQGPQFIFQYYEKEERGRGNFPDRFSARQFPNYSSELNVNALLLGDSALYLCASSLTGPKETQYFGPGTRLLVL.

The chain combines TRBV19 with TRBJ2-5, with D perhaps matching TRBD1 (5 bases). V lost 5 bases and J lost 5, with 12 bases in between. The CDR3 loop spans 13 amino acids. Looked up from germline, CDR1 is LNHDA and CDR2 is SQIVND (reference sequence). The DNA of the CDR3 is TGTGCCAGTAGTCCTGGGGCGGCGGAGACCCAGTACTTC. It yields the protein CASSPGAAETQYF.

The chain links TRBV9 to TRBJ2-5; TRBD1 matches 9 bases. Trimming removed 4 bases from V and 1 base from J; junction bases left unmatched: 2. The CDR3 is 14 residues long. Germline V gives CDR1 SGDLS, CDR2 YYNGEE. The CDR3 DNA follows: TGTGCCAGCAGCATGGGACAGGGCCAAGAGACCCAGTACTTC. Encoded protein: CASSMGQGQETQYF. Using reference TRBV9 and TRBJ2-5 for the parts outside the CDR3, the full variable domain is DSGVTQTPKHLITATGQRVTLRCSPRSGDLSVYWYQQSLDQGLQFLIQYYNGEERAKGNILERFSAQQFPDLHSELNLSSLELGDSALYFCASSMGQGQETQYFGPGTRLLVL.

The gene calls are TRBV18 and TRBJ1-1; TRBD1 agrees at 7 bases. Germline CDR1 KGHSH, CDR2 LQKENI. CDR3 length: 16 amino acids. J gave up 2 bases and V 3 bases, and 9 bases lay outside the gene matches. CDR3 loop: CASSPYGTAGNTEAFF. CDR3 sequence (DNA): TGTGCCAGCTCACCCTATGGGACAGCTGGAAACACTGAAGCTTTCTTT. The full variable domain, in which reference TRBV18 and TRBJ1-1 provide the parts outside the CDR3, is NAGVMQNPRHLVRRRGQEARLRCSPMKGHSHVYWYRQLPEEGLKFMVYLQKENIIDESGMPKERFSAEFPKEGPSILRIQQVVRGDSAAYFCASSPYGTAGNTEAFFGQGTRLTVV.

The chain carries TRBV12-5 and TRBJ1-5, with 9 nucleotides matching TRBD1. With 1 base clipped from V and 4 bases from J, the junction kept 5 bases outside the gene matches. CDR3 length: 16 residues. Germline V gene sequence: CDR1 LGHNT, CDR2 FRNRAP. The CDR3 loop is CASGLASGTGNQPQHF. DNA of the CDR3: TGTGCTAGTGGTTTGGCATCCGGGACAGGGAATCAGCCCCAGCATTTT.

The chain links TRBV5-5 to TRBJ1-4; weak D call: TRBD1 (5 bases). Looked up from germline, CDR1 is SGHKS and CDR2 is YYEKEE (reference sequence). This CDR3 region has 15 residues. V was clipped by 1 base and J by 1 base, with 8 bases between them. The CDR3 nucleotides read TGTGCCAGCAGCTTGAGGCAGGGAACTAATGAAAAACTGTTTTTT. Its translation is CASSLRQGTNEKLFF.

The CDR3 protein is CASSLTSGSSYEQYF. The CDR3 bases are TGTGCCAGCAGCTTAACTAGCGGGTCCTCCTACGAGCAGTACTTC. This rearrangement joins TRBV11-2 to TRBJ2-7; 9 bases map to TRBD2. Germline V lookup: CDR1 SGHAT, CDR2 FQNNGV. J lost 0 bases, V lost 2 bases, and 2 bases had no gene match. The CDR3 extends over 15 amino acids.

The CDR3 coding sequence is TGTGCCAGCAGCTTGAGGGGGTCAGATACGCAGTATTTT. It codes for CASSLRGSDTQYF. The J gene is TRBJ2-3, the V gene TRBV7-2, with D maybe TRBD1 (6 bases). Germline V gene sequence: CDR1 SGHTA, CDR2 FQGNSA. The CDR3 extends over 13 amino acids. Between the trimmed V and J ends, which lost 3 bases and 4 bases, there was a span of 8 bases.

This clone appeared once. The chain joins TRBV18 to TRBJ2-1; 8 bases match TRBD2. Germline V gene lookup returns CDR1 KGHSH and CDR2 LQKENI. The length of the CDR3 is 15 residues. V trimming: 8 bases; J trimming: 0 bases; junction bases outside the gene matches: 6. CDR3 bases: TGTGCCAGCCGAAACGCGGGGGGCTCCTACAATGAGCAGTTCTTC. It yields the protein CASRNAGGSYNEQFF.

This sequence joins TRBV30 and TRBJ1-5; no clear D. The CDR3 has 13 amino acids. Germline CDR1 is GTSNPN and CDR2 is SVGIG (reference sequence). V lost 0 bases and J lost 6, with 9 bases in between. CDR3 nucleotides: TGTGCCTGGAGTGTATCGGGGAGTCAGCCCCAGCATTTT. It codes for CAWSVSGSQPQHF.